The clone carrying this T cell receptor beta chain was picked up many times. Its target is unknown. Together with a sample-barcoded 5' primer, a J-beta primer mix was included in a second PCR lasting 7 to 11 cycles. TCRdb reprocessed the 5' RACE reads with MiXCR, giving one entry per CDR3 protein. The table has some 890,000 distinct CDR3 sequences, roughly 28% seen once; the top ten hold roughly 10%. Per sample, a minimum of 6 million PBMCs were isolated. These data originate in a study of blood T cells in healthy people across ages. Regarding the study as a whole: PBMCs left unsorted prevented a conclusive naive versus antigen-experienced comparison.

Germline lookup yields CDR1 MNHNS and CDR2 SASEGT. CDR3 size: 14 residues. Trimming shortened V by 7 bases and J by 2 bases, and 14 bases separated the two germline ends. The sample was also linked to a second study, of T cells of mothers and their children. This second study says: Donation was provided by three healthy Caucasian mothers along with their six children.

The J gene is TRBJ1-2, the V gene TRBV6-1; D is unresolved. The clonotype was recovered from a woman in her thirties or forties in good health. The sequenced sample was blood. CDR3 DNA sequence: TGTGCCAGCAATGGATTTTGGGAGAACTATGGCTACACCTTC. Translated: CASNGFWENYGYTF.